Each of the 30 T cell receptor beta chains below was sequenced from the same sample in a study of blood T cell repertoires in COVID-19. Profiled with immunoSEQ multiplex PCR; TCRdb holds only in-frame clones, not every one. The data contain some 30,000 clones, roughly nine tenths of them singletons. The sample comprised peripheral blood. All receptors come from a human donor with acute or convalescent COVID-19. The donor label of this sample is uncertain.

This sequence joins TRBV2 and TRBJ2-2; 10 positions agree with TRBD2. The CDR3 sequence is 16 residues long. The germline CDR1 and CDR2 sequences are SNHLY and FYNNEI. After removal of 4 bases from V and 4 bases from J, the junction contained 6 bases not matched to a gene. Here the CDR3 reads CASSGLLAGATGELFF. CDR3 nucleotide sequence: TGTGCCAGCAGTGGTCTCCTAGCGGGGGCCACCGGGGAGCTGTTTTTT. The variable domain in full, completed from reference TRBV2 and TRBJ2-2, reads EPEVTQTPSHQVTQMGQEVILRCVPISNHLYFYWYRQILGQKVEFLVSFYNNEISEKSEIFDDQFSVERPDGSNFTLKIRSTKLEDSAMYFCASSGLLAGATGELFFGEGSRLTVL.

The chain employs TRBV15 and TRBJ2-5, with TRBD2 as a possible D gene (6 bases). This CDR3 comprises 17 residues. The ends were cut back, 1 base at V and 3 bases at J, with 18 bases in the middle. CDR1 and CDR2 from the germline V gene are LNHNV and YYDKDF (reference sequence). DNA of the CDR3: TGTGCCACCAGCAGAGTACGTCTAGGACTACCTAAAGAGACCCAGTACTTC. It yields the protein CATSRVRLGLPKETQYF.

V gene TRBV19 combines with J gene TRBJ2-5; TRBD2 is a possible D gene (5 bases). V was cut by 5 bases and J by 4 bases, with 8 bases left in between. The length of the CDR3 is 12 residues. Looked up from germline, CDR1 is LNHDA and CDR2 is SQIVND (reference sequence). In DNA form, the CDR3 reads TGTGCCAGTAGTTACGCGGGAGAGACCCAGTACTTC. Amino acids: CASSYAGETQYF.

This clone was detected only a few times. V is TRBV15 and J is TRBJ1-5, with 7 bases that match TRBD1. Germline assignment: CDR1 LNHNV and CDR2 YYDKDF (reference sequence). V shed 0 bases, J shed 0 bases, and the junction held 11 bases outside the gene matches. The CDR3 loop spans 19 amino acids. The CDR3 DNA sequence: TGTGCCACCAGCAGAGACCCCAGACAGGGAGGAAGTAGCAATCAGCCCCAGCATTTT. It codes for CATSRDPRQGGSSNQPQHF.

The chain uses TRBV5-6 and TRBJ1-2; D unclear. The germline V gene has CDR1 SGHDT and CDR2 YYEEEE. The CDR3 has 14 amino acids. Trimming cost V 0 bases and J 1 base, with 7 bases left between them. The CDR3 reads CASSLGRGNYGYTF. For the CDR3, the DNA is TGTGCCAGCAGCTTGGGCAGAGGTAACTATGGCTACACCTTC.

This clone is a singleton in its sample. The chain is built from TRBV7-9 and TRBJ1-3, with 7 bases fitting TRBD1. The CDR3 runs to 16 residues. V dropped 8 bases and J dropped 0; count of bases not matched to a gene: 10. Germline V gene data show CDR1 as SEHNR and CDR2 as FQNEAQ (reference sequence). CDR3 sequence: CASSRTGASSGNTIYF. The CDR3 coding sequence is TGTGCCAGCTCCCGAACAGGGGCTAGCTCTGGAAACACCATATATTTT.

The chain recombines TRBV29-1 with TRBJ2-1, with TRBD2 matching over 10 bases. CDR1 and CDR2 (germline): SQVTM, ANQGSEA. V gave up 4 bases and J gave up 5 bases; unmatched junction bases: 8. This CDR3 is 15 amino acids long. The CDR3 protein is CSVGHLAGAHNEQFF. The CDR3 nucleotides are TGCAGCGTTGGCCATCTAGCGGGAGCTCACAATGAGCAGTTCTTC.

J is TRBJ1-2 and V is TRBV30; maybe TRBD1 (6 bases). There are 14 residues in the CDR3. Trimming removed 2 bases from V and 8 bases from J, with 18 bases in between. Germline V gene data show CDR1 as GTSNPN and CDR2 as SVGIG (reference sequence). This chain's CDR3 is CAWSYSPGASGYTF. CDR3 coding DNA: TGTGCCTGGAGTTATTCCCCAGGGGCCTCCGGCTACACCTTC. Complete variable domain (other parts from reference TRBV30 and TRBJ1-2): SQTIHQWPATLVQPVGSPLSLECTVEGTSNPNLYWYRQAAGRGLQLLFYSVGIGQISSEVPQNLSASRPQDRQFILSSKKLLLSDSGFYLCAWSYSPGASGYTFGSGTRLTVV.

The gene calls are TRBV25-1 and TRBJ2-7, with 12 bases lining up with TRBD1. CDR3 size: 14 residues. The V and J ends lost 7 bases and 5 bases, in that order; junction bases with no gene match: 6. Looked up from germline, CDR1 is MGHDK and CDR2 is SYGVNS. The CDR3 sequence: CASKSGQGANEQYF. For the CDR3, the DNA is TGTGCCAGCAAGTCGGGACAGGGGGCCAACGAGCAGTACTTC.

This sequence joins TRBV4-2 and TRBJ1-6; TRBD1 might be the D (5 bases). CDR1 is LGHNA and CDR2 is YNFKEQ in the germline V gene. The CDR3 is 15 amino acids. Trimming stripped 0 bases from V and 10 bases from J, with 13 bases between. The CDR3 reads CASSQDSEGRSPLHF. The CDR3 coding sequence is TGTGCCAGCAGCCAAGATTCGGAGGGACGATCACCCCTCCACTTT.

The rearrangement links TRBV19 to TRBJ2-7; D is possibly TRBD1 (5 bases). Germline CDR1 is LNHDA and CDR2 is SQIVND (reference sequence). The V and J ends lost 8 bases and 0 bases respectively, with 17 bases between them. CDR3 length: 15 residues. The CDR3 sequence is CASRRQFSDSYEQYF. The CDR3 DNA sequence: TGTGCCAGTCGCCGACAGTTCTCGGACTCCTACGAGCAGTACTTC. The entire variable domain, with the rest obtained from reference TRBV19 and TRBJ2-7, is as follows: DGGITQSPKYLFRKEGQNVTLSCEQNLNHDAMYWYRQDPGQGLRLIYYSQIVNDFQKGDIAEGYSVSREKKESFPLTVTSAQKNPTAFYLCASRRQFSDSYEQYFGPGTRLTVT.

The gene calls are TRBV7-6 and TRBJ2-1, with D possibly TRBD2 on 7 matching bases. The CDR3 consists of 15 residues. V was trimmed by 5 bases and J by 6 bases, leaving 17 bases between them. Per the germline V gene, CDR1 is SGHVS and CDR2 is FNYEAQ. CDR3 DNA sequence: TGTGCCAGCAGCCCAATGAATAGGGGGGGCAATGAGCAGTTCTTC. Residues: CASSPMNRGGNEQFF.

The CDR3 region is CASSQMTGVDTQYF. CDR3 sequence (DNA): TGCGCCAGCAGCCAAATGACAGGGGTGGATACGCAGTATTTT. The rearrangement links TRBV4-1 to TRBJ2-3, with 8 bases aligning to TRBD1. The CDR3 covers 14 residues. The V gene end was trimmed by 2 bases and the J gene end by 6 bases; junction bases not matched to a gene: 4. Germline-derived CDR1 and CDR2 are MGHRA and YSYEKL.

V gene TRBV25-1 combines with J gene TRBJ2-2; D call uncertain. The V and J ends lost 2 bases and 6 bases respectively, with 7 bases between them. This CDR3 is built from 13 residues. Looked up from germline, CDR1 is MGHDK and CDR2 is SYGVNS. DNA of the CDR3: TGTGCCAGCAGTGAACCCCCCGCCGGGGAGCTGTTTTTT. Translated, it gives CASSEPPAGELFF. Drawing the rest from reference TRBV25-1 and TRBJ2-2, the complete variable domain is EADIYQTPRYLVIGTGKKITLECSQTMGHDKMYWYQQDPGMELHLIHYSYGVNSTEKGDLSSESTVSRIRTEHFPLTLESARPSHTSQYLCASSEPPAGELFFGEGSRLTVL.

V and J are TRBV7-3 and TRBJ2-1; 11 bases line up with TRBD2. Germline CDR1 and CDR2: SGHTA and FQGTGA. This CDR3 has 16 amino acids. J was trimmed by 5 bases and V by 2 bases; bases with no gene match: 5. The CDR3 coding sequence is TGTGCCAGCAGCTTATACGGGACTAGCGGCAACAATGAGCAGTTCTTC. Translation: CASSLYGTSGNNEQFF.

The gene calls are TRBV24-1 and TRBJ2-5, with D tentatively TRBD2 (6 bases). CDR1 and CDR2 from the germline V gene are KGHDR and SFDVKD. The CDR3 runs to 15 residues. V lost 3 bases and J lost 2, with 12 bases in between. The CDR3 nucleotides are TGTGCCACCAGTGATCCGGGACTTTTACAAGAGACCCAGTACTTC. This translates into CATSDPGLLQETQYF.

The CDR3 reads CATTGSGRPGNGNEQFF. CDR3 nucleotide sequence: TGTGCCACCACGGGTAGCGGGAGGCCCGGGAATGGCAATGAGCAGTTCTTC. The rearrangement links TRBV24-1 to TRBJ2-1; 10 nucleotides align to TRBD2. The CDR3 covers 17 residues. The germline CDR1 and CDR2 sequences are KGHDR and SFDVKD. V lost 8 bases and J lost 6; bases outside the gene matches: 15.

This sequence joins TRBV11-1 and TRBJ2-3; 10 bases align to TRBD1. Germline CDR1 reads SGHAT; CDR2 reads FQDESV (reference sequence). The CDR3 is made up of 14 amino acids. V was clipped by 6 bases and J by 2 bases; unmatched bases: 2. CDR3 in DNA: TGTGCCAGCAGAGGGACAGGGGCCACAGATACGCAGTATTTT. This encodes CASRGTGATDTQYF.

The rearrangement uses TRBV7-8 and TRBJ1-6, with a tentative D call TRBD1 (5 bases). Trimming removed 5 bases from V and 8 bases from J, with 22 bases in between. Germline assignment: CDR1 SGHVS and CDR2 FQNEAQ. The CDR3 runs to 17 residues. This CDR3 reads CASSRTRQLQTYSPLHF. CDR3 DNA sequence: TGTGCCAGCAGCCGCACCCGACAGCTACAAACTTATTCACCCCTCCACTTT.

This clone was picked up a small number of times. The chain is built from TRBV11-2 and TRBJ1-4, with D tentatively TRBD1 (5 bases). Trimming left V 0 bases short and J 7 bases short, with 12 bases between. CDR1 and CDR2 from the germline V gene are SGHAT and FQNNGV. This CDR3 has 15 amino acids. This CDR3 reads CASSLEDSRVEKLFF. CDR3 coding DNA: TGTGCCAGCAGCTTAGAAGACAGTAGGGTTGAAAAACTGTTTTTT.

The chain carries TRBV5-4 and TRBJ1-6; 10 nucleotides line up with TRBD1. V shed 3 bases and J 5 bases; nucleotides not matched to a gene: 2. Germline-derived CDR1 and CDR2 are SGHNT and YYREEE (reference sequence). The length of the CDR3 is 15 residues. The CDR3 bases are TGTGCCAGCAGCTCGGGACAGGGGAATAATTCACCCCTCCACTTT. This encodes CASSSGQGNNSPLHF.

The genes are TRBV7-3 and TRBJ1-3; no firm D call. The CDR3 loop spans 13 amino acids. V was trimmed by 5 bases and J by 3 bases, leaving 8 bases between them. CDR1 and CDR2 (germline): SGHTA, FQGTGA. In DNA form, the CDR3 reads TGTGCCAGCAGCCCGCCCGGTGGAAACACCATATATTTT. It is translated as CASSPPGGNTIYF.

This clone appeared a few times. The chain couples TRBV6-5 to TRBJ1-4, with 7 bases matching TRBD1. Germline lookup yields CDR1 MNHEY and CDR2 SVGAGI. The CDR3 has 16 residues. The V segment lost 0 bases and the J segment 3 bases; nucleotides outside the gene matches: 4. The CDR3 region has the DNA TGTGCCAGCAGTTACTCGCAGGGGACAGCTAATGAAAAACTGTTTTTT. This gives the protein CASSYSQGTANEKLFF.

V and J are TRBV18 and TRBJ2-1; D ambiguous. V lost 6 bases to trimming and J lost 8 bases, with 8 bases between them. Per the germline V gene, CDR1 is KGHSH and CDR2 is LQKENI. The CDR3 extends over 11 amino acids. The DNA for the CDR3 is TGTGCCAGCTCCCCCTCTTATGAGCAGTTCTTC. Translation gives CASSPSYEQFF.

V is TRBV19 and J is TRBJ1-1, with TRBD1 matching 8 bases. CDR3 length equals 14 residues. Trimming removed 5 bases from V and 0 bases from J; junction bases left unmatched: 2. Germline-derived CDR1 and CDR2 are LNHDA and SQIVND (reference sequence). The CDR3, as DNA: TGTGCCAGTAGTGGACAGGGTATGAACACTGAAGCTTTCTTT. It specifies CASSGQGMNTEAFF.

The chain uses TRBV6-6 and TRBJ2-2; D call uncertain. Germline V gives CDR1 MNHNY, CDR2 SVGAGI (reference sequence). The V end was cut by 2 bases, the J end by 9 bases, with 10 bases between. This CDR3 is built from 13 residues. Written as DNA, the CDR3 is TGTGCCAGCAGTTACGGGCCTGCCAGGGAGCTGTTTTTT. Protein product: CASSYGPARELFF.

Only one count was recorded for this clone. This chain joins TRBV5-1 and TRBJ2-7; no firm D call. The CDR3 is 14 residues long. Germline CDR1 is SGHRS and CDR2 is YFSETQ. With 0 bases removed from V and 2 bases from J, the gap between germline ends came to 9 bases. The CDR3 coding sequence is TGCGCCAGCAGCTTGGTTGTCAGTCCCTACGAGCAGTACTTC. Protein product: CASSLVVSPYEQYF.

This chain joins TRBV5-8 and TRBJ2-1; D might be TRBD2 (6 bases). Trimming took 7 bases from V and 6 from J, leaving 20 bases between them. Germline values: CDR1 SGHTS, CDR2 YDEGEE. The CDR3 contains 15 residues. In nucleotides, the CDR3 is TGTGCCAGCCTTAAAGCGGGTTTTTTCCTCAATGAGCAGTTCTTC. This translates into CASLKAGFFLNEQFF. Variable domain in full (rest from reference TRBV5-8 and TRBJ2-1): EAGVTQSPTHLIKTRGQQATLRCSPISGHTSVYWYQQALGLGLQFLLWYDEGEERNRGNFPPRFSGRQFPNYSSELNVNALELEDSALYLCASLKAGFFLNEQFFGPGTRLTVL.

The CDR3 DNA sequence: TGTGCCACCAGCAAACAGGGGAACGGCGCTGGGGCCAACGTCCTGACTTTC. Its translation is CATSKQGNGAGANVLTF. This chain connects TRBV15 to TRBJ2-6, with 7 bases that match TRBD1. V gave up 4 bases and J gave up 2 bases; unmatched junction bases: 8. This CDR3 has 17 amino acids. CDR1 and CDR2 from the germline V gene are LNHNV and YYDKDF (reference sequence).

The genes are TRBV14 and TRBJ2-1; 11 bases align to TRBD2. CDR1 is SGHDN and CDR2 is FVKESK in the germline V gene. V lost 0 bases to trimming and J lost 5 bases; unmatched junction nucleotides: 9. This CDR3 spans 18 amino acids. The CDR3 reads CASSQEGTLAGGDNEQFF. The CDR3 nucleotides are TGTGCCAGCAGCCAAGAAGGGACCCTAGCGGGGGGAGACAATGAGCAGTTCTTC.